These 10 T cell receptor beta chains were sequenced from one sample in a study of radiation and T cells in renal cell carcinoma (dated by TCRdb to 2020 to 2021). The sample's time point label, decoded: tumor resected at nephrectomy. The treatment or condition label for this specimen denotes: 15 Gy SBRT to primary tumor, nephrectomy 4 weeks later. Library preparation used the immunoSEQ multiplex PCR assay. This is the immuneACCESS table as TCRdb keeps it, with only in-frame sequences that have V and J called. A part of the clones is gone; compared with another copy, unresolved V genes explain less than half, and the rest is unexplained. The sample table holds more than 15,000 clones, of which approximately 48% were seen once. Approximately 40% of the sample goes to the ten largest clones. The material sequenced was tumor tissue, taken from a patient whose treatment included radiotherapy and nephrectomy. These receptors all stem from an older woman with renal cell carcinoma.

This clone was recorded a few times. The chain links TRBV5-4 to TRBJ1-4, with D perhaps TRBD1 (6 bases). This CDR3 spans 15 amino acids. Deletions cut 4 bases from V and 3 bases from J, with 13 bases between. CDR1 SGHNT and CDR2 YYREEE come from the germline V gene (reference sequence). The CDR3 region has the DNA TGTGCCAGCAGCGTCTCCGGGACACCTAATGAAAAACTGTTTTTT. Its protein is CASSVSGTPNEKLFF. Full variable domain (missing parts from reference TRBV5-4 and TRBJ1-4): ETGVTQSPTHLIKTRGQQVTLRCSSQSGHNTVSWYQQALGQGPQFIFQYYREEENGRGNFPPRFSGLQFPNYSSELNVNALELDDSALYLCASSVSGTPNEKLFFGSGTQLSVL.

The table lists this clone with many counts. The rearrangement joins TRBV6-5 to TRBJ2-7; D gene ambiguous. The CDR3 is 12 residues long. V lost 6 bases and J 9 bases, leaving 15 bases between the germline ends. Germline V gives CDR1 MNHEY, CDR2 SVGAGI. The CDR3 DNA sequence: TGTGCCAGCAGGACCGGCCCCCAGCGGCAGTACTTC. Translation: CASRTGPQRQYF.

The CDR3 DNA follows: TGTGCCAGCAGCCGGGACTACTCCTACGAGCAGTACTTC. The encoded protein is CASSRDYSYEQYF. The chain uses TRBV9 and TRBJ2-7; TRBD2 matches 7 bases. After removal of 4 bases from V and 0 bases from J, the junction contained 1 base not matched to a gene. The CDR3 length is 13 residues. The germline CDR1 and CDR2 sequences are SGDLS and YYNGEE.

This clone was detected ten times or more. The chain employs TRBV6-1 and TRBJ2-7; 9 bases fit TRBD1. Germline trimming cut 6 bases from V and 7 bases from J; bases unmatched to any gene: 10. The V gene's germline CDR1 is MNHNS and CDR2 SASEGT. The CDR3 runs 14 residues. CDR3 bases: TGTGCCAGCAGACCACAGGGGGCTCCGGGTGAGCAGTACTTC. It codes for CASRPQGAPGEQYF.

The chain links TRBV19 to TRBJ1-2, with 7 bases aligning to TRBD1. The germline V gene encodes CDR1 LNHDA and CDR2 SQIVND (reference sequence). The CDR3 is 13 amino acids. V lost 7 bases to trimming and J lost 4 bases; unmatched junction nucleotides: 6. CDR3 coding DNA: TGTGCCAGTACTTCGACAGGGAGCTATGGCTACACCTTC. It specifies CASTSTGSYGYTF. The whole variable domain, filled in from reference TRBV19 and TRBJ1-2, reads DGGITQSPKYLFRKEGQNVTLSCEQNLNHDAMYWYRQDPGQGLRLIYYSQIVNDFQKGDIAEGYSVSREKKESFPLTVTSAQKNPTAFYLCASTSTGSYGYTFGSGTRLTVV.

This clone was observed at least ten times. This rearrangement joins TRBV6-1 to TRBJ2-7; D ambiguous. Trimming took 3 bases from V and 0 from J, leaving 9 bases between them. CDR1 and CDR2 from the germline V gene are MNHNS and SASEGT. This CDR3 spans 14 amino acids. The CDR3 reads CASSDTTVSYEQYF. Here the CDR3 DNA reads TGTGCCAGCAGTGATACAACAGTCTCCTACGAGCAGTACTTC.

The chain combines TRBV10-2 with TRBJ2-5; 8 bases match TRBD2. From germline, CDR1 is WSHSY and CDR2 SAAADI. Unmatched junction bases numbered 8, after V lost 4 bases and J lost 4 bases. The CDR3 has 15 amino acids. The CDR3 region has the DNA TGCGCCAGCAGTGCAGCGGGGGCTGGGGTAGAGACCCAGTACTTC. It is translated as CASSAAGAGVETQYF.

This clone was counted between two and nine times. The chain uses TRBV28 and TRBJ2-1, with TRBD2 as a possible D gene (5 bases). Trimming shortened V by 7 bases and J by 4 bases, and 14 bases separated the two germline ends. The CDR3 consists of 14 residues. Germline CDR1 reads MDHEN; CDR2 reads SYDVKM. The CDR3 loop is CASNPRGSYNEQFF. DNA for the CDR3: TGTGCCAGCAACCCTCGAGGGTCTTACAATGAGCAGTTCTTC.

This clone has a count of ten or more. The rearrangement joins TRBV6-5 to TRBJ2-7, with D tentatively TRBD2 (6 bases). Germline CDR1 reads MNHEY; CDR2 reads SVGAGI. This CDR3 has 13 residues. The germline V and J ends were trimmed by 5 bases and 2 bases, with 10 bases remaining between them. DNA for the CDR3: TGTGCCAGCAGTAGGGACTTTGCCTACGAGCAGTACTTC. Protein: CASSRDFAYEQYF.

V gene TRBV28 combines with J gene TRBJ1-1; D is possibly TRBD1 (5 bases). The germline V and J ends were trimmed by 8 bases and 3 bases, with 10 bases remaining between them. CDR3 size: 12 residues. Germline V gene data show CDR1 as MDHEN and CDR2 as SYDVKM. The CDR3 is CASGSGYTEAFF. The CDR3 nucleotides are TGTGCCAGCGGATCAGGGTACACTGAAGCTTTCTTT.